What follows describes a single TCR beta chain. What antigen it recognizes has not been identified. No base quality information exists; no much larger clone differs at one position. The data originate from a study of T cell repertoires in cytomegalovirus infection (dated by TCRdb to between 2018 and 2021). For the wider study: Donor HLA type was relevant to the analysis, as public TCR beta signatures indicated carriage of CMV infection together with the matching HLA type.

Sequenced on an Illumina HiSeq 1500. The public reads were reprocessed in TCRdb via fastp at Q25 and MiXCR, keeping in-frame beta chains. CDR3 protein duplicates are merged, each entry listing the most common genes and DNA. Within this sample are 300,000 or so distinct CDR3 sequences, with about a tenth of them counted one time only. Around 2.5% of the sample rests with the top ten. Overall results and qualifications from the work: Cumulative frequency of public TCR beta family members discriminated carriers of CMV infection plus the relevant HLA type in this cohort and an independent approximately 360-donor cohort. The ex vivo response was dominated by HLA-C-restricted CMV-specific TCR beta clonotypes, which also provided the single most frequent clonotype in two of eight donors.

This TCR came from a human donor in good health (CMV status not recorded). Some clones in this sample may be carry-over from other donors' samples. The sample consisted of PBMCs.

The CDR3 region reads CSARGETQYF. The nucleotide sequence is given as TGCAGTGCTAGGGGGGAGACCCAGTACTTC. Recombination linked TRBV20-1 to TRBJ2-5; no D gene can be assigned with confidence. From a lookup of the germline V gene (reference sequence), CDR1 and CDR2 are DFQATT and SNEGSKA. V is pared back by 3 bases and J by 5 bases, with 4 bases lying between the germline termini. The CDR3 holds 10 amino acids from the cysteine to the phenylalanine. The read is trimmed to its CDR3 DNA, 30 bases read in frame from base 1.